Detailed here is one TCR beta chain. This sample was taken from a study of control samples from healthy donors and cancer patients. Germline CDR1 and CDR2: SGHKS and YYEKEE (reference sequence). The junction had 8 bases not matched to a gene; V was cut back by 3 bases and J by 5 bases. The CDR3 has 15 amino acids. TCRdb's table, derived via immunoSEQ multiplex PCR, lists solely in-frame clones and lacks some. This table holds over 10,000 clones, around 94% found once. The chain carries TRBV5-5 and TRBJ2-5; 9 nucleotides line up with TRBD1. This sequence was found in a man aged 80 or over with lung cancer. The specimen was PBMCs. CDR3 sequence (DNA): TGTGCCAGCAGCTCCGGGACAGGGTGGGGGGAGACCCAGTACTTC. This gives the protein CASSSGTGWGETQYF.